The sequence of this TCR beta chain was determined in a study of T cells after yellow fever vaccination. In the case of this clonotype: Its matching antigen is unknown.

Universal primer sites and UMIs were introduced during 5'RACE template-switching synthesis of TCR cDNA. Each CDR3 protein gets one entry after TCRdb re-called the 5' RACE reads with MiXCR. The table has roughly 300,000 distinct CDR3 sequences, around 6.8% seen once. Findings and limits, study-wide: Subsequent booster samples again held most clones from primary vaccination (96% CD4, roughly 90% CD8). A small share of clonotypes appeared in both CD4 and CD8 compartments. Repertoires obtained by FACS sorting could include abundant clonotypes that entered as contaminants from the bulk population.

J lost 5 bases, V lost 7 bases, and 5 bases had no gene match. Germline loops: CDR1 MNHEY, CDR2 SVGAGI. CDR3 size: 13 residues. The source material was PBMCs, sampled more than 35 days after the first yellow fever vaccination. The rearrangement uses TRBV6-5 and TRBJ1-2; 9 nucleotides align to TRBD1. The TCR was taken from a man between 18 and 29 years old who received the YFV17D yellow fever vaccine. DNA of the CDR3: TGTGCCAGCACTCTGACAGGGGGGTATGGCTACACCTTC. Translated: CASTLTGGYGYTF.